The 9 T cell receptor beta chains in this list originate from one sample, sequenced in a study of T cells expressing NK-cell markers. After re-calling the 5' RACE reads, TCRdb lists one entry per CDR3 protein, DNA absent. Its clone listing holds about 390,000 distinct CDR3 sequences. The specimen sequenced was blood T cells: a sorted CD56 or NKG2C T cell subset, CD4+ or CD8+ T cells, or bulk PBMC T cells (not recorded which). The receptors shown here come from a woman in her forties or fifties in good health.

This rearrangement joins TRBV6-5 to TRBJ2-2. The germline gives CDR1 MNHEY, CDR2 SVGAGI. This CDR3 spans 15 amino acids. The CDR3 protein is CASSYSSLNTGELFF.

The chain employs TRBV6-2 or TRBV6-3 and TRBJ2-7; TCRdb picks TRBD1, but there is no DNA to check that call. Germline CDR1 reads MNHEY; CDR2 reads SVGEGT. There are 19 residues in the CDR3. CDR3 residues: CASSYSHTGAGANVYEQYF.

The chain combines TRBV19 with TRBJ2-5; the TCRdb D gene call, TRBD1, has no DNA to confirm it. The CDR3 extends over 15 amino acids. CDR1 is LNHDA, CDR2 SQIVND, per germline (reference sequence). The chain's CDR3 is CASSIDGRTQETQYF.

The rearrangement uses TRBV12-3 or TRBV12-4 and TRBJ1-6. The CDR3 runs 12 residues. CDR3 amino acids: CASRVGYSPLHF.

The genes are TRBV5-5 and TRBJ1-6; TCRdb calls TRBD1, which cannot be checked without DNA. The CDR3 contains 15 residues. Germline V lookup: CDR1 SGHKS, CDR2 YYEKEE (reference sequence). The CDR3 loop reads CASSQLAGARSPLHF.

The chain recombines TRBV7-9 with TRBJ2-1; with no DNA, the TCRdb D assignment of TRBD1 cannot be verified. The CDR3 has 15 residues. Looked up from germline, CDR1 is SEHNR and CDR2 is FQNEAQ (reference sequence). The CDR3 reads CASSPPGSLYNEQFF.

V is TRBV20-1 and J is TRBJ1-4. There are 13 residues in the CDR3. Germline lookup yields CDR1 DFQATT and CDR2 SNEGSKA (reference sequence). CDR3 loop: CSAKDSILEKLFF.

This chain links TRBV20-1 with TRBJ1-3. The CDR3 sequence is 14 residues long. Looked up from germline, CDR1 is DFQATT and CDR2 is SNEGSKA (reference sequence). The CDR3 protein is CSASIDISGNTIYF.

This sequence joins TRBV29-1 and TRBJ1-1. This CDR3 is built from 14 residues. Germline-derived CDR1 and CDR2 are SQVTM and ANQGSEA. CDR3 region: CSVEGGGPNTEAFF.